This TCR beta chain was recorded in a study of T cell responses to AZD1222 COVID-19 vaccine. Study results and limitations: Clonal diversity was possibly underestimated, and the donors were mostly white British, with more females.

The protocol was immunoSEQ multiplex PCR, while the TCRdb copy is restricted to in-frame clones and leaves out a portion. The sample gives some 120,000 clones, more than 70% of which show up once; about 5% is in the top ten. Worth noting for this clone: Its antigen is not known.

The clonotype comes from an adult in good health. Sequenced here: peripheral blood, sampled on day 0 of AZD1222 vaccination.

The CDR3 region is CATTRVEGPATGELFF. In DNA form, the CDR3 reads TGTGCCACCACCCGTGTTGAGGGGCCGGCCACCGGGGAGCTGTTTTTT. The chain recombines TRBV15 with TRBJ2-2; D possibly uses TRBD1 or TRBD2 (5 bases each). V gave up 7 bases and J gave up 4 bases, with 19 bases separating them. CDR1 is LNHNV, CDR2 YYDKDF, per germline (reference sequence). The CDR3 is 16 residues long.